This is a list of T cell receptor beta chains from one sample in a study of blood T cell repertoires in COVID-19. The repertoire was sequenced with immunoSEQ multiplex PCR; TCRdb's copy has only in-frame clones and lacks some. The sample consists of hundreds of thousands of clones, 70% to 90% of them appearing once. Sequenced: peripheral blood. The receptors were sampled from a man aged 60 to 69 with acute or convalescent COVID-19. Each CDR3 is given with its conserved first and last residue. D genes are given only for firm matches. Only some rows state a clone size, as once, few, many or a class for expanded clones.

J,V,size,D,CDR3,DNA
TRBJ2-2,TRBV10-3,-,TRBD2,CAISRGLAGGPNTGELFF,TGTGCCATCAGCCGAGGACTAGCGGGGGGCCCGAACACCGGGGAGCTGTTTTTT
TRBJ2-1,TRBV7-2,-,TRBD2,CASSTLSGEVNYNEQFF,TGTGCCAGCAGCACCCTTAGCGGGGAGGTAAACTACAATGAGCAGTTCTTC
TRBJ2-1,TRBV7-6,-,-,CASSLLPSSYNEQFF,TGTGCCAGCAGCTTACTGCCGAGCTCCTACAATGAGCAGTTCTTC
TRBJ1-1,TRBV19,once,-,CASSIDRTAEAFF,TGTGCCAGTAGTATAGATCGAACGGCTGAAGCTTTCTTT
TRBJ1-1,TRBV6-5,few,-,CASSYRGRNTEAFF,TGTGCCAGCAGTTACAGGGGCAGGAACACTGAAGCTTTCTTT
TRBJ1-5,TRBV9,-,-,CASSVDITGKGQPQHF,TGTGCCAGCAGCGTAGATATTACAGGGAAGGGTCAGCCCCAGCATTTT
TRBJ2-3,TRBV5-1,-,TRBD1,CASGMGQNTDTQYF,TGCGCCAGCGGAATGGGACAGAACACAGATACGCAGTATTTT
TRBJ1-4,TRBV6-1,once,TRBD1,CASSDGDRASEKLFF,TGTGCCAGCAGTGATGGCGACAGGGCGAGTGAAAAACTGTTTTTT
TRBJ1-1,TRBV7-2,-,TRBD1,CASSLARQGRRAEAFF,TGTGCCAGCAGCTTAGCGAGACAGGGGAGGAGGGCTGAAGCTTTCTTT
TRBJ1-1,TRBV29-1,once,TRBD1,CSVEGRGLATEAFF,TGCAGCGTTGAAGGCAGGGGGCTGGCCACTGAAGCTTTCTTT
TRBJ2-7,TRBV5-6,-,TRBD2,CASRLAGSRSYEQYF,TGTGCCAGCAGACTAGCGGGGTCGCGATCCTACGAGCAGTACTTC
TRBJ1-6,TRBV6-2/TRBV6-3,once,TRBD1,CASSRQGSGNSPLHF,TGTGCCAGCAGTCGACAGGGCTCGGGTAATTCACCCCTCCACTTT
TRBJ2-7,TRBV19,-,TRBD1,CASSIAGQPYEQYF,TGTGCCAGTAGTATAGCGGGACAGCCCTACGAGCAGTACTTC
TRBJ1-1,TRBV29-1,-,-,CSVEAWEDTEAFF,TGCAGCGTTGAAGCCTGGGAGGACACTGAAGCTTTCTTT
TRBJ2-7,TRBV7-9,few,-,CASSQGGYEQYF,TGTGCCAGCAGCCAGGGGGGCTACGAGCAGTACTTC
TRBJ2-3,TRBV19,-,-,CASKSGDGTDTQYF,TGTGCCAGTAAATCGGGGGACGGCACAGATACGCAGTATTTT